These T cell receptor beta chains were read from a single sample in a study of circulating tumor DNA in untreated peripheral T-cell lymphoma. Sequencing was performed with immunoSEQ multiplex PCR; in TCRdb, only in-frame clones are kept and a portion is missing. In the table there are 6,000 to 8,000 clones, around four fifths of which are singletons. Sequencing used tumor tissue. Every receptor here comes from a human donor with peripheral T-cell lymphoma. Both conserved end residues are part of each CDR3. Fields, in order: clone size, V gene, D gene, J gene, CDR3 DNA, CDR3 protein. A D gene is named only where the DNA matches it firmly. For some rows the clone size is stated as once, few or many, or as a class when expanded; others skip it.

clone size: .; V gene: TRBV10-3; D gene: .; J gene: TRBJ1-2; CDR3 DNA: TGTGCCACCCTCCCGACAGTGCAGAACTCTGGCTACACCTTC; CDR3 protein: CATLPTVQNSGYTF
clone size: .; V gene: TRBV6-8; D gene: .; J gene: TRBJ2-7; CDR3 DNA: TGTGCCAGCAGTTACACCGTACTAACCTACGAGCAGTACTTC; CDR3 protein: CASSYTVLTYEQYF
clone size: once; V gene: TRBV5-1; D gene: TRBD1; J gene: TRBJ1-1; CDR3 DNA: TGCGCCAGCAGCTTAACCGGGACAGGGATTGGCACTGAAGCTTTCTTT; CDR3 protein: CASSLTGTGIGTEAFF
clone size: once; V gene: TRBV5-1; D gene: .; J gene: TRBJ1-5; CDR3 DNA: TGCGCCAGCAGCTTGGGGGGTAGCAATCAGCCCCAGCATTTT; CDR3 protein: CASSLGGSNQPQHF
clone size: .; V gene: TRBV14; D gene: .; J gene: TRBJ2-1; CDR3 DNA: TGTGCCAGCAGCCAAACGACACACAATGAGCAGTTCTTC; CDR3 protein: CASSQTTHNEQFF
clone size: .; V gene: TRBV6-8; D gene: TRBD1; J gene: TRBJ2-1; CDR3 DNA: TGTGCCAGCAGTTTGGGACAGTACAATGAGCAGTTCTTC; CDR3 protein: CASSLGQYNEQFF
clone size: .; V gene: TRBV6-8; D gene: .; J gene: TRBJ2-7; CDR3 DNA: TGTGCCAGCAGGCCTACTAGCCGATATAACGAGCAGTACTTC; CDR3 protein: CASRPTSRYNEQYF
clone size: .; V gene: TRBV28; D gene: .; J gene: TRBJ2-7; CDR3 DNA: TGTGCCAGCAGTTTCTTTGTCGGAGGCGAGCAGTACTTC; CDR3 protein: CASSFFVGGEQYF
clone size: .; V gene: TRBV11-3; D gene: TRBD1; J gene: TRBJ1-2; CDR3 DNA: TGTGCCAGCAGCTTATCGACAGGGAAGAATGGCTACACCTTC; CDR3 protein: CASSLSTGKNGYTF
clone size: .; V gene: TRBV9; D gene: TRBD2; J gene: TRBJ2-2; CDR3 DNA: TGTGCCAGCAGCGCCACCGGACTAGCGGGAGTCCCCGGGGAGCTGTTTTTT; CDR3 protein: CASSATGLAGVPGELFF
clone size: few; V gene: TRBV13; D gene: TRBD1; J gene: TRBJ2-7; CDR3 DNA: TGTGCCAGCAGCTTACCCGGGACAGGGAACGAGCAGTACTTC; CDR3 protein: CASSLPGTGNEQYF
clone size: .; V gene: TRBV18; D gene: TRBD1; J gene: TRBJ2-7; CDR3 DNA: TGTGCCAGTTCACTACAGAACCGGGACAGGGGCAGCGGCGAGCAGTACTTC; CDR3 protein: CASSLQNRDRGSGEQYF
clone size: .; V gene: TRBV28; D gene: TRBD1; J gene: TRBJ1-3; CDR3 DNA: TGTGCCAGCACTACAGGGGGCTCTGGAAACACCATATATTTT; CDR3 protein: CASTTGGSGNTIYF
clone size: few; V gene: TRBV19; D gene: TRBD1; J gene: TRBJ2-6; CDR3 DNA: TGTGCCAGTAGTATAGGGACAGGGTCCGGGGCCAACGTCCTGACTTTC; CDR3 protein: CASSIGTGSGANVLTF
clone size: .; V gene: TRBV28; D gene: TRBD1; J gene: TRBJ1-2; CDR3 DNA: TGTGCCAGCAATATCCAGGGGGGGAACTATGGCTACACCTTC; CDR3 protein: CASNIQGGNYGYTF
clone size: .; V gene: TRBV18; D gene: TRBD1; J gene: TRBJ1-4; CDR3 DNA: TGTGCCAGCTCACTTACAGGGGCAACTAATGAAAAACTGTTTTTT; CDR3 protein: CASSLTGATNEKLFF
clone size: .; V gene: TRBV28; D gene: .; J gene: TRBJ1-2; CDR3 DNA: TGTGCCAGCAGTCCCGCAACTAACTATGGCTACACCTTC; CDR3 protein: CASSPATNYGYTF
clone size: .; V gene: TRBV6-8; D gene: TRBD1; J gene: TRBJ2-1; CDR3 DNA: TGTGCCAGCAGATTGATTTGGACAGGTCGGGATGAGCAGTTCTTC; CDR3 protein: CASRLIWTGRDEQFF
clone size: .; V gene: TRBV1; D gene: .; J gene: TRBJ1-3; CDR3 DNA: TGCGCCAGCAGCCATCCCCGGGAGGCAGAGCCTGGAAACACCATATATTTT; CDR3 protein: CASSHPREAEPGNTIYF
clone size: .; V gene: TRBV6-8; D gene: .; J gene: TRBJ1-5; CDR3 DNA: TGTGCCAGCAGATCGAGTGGGGCCAATCAGCCCCAGCATTTT; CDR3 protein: CASRSSGANQPQHF
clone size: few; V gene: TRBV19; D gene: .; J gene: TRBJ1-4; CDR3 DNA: TGTGCCAGTAGAGGGACCGGCGGAAAACTGTTTTTT; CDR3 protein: CASRGTGGKLFF
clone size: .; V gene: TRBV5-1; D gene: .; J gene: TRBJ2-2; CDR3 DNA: TGCGCCAGCAGCTTGGGAGGCTTAGCGACCAACACCGGGGAGCTGTTTTTT; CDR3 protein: CASSLGGLATNTGELFF
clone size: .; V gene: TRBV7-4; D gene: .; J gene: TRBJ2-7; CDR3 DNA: TGTGCCAGCAGCCTCACCCTCGCCCCCGAGCAGTACTTC; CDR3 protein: CASSLTLAPEQYF
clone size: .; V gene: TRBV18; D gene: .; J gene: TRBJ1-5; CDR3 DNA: TGTGCCAGCTCACCAAAGGGGCGGGGGACGGACCAGCCCCAGCATTTT; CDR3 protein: CASSPKGRGTDQPQHF
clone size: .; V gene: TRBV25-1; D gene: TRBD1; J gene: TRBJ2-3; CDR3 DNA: TGTGCCACATACCCCGCGAGACAGGGAATCACAGATACGCAGTATTTT; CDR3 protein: CATYPARQGITDTQYF
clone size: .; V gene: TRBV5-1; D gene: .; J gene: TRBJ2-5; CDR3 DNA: TGCGCCAGCAGCTTGGTCCGGCTAGCGCGACAAGAGACCCAGTACTTC; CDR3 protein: CASSLVRLARQETQYF
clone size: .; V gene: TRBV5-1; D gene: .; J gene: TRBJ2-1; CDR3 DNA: TGCGCCAGCAGCCAGGGGAGGGACTATCTATACAATGAGCAGTTCTTC; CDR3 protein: CASSQGRDYLYNEQFF